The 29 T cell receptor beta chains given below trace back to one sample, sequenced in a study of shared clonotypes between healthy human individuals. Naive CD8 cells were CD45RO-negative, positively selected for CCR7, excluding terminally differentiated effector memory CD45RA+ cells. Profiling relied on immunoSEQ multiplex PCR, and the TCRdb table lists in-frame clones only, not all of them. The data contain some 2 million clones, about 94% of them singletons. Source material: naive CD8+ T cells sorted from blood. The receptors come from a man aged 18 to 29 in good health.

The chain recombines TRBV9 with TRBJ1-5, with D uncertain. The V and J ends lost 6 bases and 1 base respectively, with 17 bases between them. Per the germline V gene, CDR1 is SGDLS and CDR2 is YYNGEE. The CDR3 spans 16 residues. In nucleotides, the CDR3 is TGTGCCAGCACCCCTTTGGCACTCCGGAGCAATCAGCCCCAGCATTTT. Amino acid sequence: CASTPLALRSNQPQHF. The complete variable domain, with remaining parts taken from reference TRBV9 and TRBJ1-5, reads DSGVTQTPKHLITATGQRVTLRCSPRSGDLSVYWYQQSLDQGLQFLIQYYNGEERAKGNILERFSAQQFPDLHSELNLSSLELGDSALYFCASTPLALRSNQPQHFGDGTRLSIL.

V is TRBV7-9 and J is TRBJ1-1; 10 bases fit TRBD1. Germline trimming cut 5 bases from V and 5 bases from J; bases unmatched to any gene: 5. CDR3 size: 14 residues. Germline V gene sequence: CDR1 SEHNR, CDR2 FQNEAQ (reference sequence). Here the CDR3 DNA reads TGTGCCAGCAGCCTGGACAGGGGGTGGACTGAAGCTTTCTTT. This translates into CASSLDRGWTEAFF.

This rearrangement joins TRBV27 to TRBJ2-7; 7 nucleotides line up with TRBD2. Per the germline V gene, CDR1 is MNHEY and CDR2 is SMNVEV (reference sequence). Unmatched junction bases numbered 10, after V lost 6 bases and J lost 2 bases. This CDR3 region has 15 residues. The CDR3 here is CASSQPKAGTYEQYF. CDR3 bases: TGTGCCAGCAGCCAACCCAAAGCGGGGACCTACGAGCAGTACTTC.

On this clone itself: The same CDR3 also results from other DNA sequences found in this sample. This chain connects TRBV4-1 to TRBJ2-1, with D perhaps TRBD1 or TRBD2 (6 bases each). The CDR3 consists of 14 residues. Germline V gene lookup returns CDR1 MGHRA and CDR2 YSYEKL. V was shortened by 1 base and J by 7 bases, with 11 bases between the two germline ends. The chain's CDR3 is CASSQGGAGNEQFF. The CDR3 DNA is TGCGCCAGCAGCCAAGGGGGGGCAGGAAATGAGCAGTTCTTC.

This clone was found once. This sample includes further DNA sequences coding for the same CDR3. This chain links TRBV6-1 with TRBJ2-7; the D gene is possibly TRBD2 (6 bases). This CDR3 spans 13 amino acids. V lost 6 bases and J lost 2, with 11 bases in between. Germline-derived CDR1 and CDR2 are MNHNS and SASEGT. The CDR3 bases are TGTGCCAGCAGGGAGGGAGGAACCTACGAGCAGTACTTC. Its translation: CASREGGTYEQYF.

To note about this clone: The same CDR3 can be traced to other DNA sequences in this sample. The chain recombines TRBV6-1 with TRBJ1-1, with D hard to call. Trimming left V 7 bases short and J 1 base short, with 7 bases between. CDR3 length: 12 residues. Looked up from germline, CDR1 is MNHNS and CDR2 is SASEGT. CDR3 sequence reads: CASTPGNTEAFF. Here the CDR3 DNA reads TGTGCCAGCACCCCCGGGAACACTGAAGCTTTCTTT.

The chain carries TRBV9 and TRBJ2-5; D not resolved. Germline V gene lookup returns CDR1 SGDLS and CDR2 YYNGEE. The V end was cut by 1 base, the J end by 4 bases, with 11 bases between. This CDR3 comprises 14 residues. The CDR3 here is CASSVSRQSETQYF. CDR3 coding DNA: TGTGCCAGCAGCGTATCACGGCAGTCAGAGACCCAGTACTTC.

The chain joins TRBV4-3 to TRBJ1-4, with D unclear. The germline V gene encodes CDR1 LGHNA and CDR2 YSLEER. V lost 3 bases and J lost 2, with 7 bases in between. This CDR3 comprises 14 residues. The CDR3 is CASSHWETNEKLFF. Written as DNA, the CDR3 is TGCGCCAGCAGCCACTGGGAGACTAATGAAAAACTGTTTTTT.

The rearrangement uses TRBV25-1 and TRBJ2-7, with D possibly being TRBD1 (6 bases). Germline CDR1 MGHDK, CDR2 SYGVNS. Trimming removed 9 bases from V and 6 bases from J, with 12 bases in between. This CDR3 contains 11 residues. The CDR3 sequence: CASQGWSEQYF. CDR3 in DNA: TGTGCCAGTCAGGGGTGGAGCGAGCAGTACTTC.

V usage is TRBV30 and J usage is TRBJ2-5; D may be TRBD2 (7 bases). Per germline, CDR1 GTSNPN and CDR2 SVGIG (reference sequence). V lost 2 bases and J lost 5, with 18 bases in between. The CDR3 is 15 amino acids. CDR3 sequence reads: CAWSRVGGLWETQYF. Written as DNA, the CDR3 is TGTGCCTGGAGTCGTGTCGGGGGGCTTTGGGAGACCCAGTACTTC. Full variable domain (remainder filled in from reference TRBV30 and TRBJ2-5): SQTIHQWPATLVQPVGSPLSLECTVEGTSNPNLYWYRQAAGRGLQLLFYSVGIGQISSEVPQNLSASRPQDRQFILSSKKLLLSDSGFYLCAWSRVGGLWETQYFGPGTRLLVL.

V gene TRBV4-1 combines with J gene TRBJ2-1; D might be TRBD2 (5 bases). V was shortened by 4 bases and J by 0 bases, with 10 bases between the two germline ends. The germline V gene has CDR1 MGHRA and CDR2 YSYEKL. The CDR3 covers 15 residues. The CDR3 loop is CASSPDLSSYNEQFF. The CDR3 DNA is TGCGCCAGCAGCCCGGACTTGAGCTCCTACAATGAGCAGTTCTTC.

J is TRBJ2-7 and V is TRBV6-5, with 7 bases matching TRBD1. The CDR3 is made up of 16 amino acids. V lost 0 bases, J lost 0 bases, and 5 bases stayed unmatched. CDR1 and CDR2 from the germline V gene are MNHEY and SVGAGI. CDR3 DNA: TGTGCCAGCAGTTACTCAATTGGACAGGACTCCTACGAGCAGTACTTC. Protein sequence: CASSYSIGQDSYEQYF.

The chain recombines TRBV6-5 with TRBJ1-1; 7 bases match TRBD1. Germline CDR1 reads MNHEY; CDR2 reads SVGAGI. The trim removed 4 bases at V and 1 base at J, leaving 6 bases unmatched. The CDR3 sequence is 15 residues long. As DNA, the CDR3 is TGTGCCAGCAGTTCGGAGGGACAGCCGAACACTGAAGCTTTCTTT. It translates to CASSSEGQPNTEAFF.

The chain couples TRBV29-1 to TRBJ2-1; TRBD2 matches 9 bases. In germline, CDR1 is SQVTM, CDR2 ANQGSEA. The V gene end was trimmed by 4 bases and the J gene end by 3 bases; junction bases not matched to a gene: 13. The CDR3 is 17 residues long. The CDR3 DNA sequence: TGCAGCGTTGCGCCCGAAGCAACTAGCGGGTACTACAATGAGCAGTTCTTC. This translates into CSVAPEATSGYYNEQFF.

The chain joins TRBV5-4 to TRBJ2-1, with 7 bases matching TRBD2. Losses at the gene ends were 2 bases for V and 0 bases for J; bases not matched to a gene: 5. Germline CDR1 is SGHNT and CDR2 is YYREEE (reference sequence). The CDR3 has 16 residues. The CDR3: CASSFFGGVSYNEQFF. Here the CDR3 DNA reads TGTGCCAGCAGCTTTTTTGGGGGGGTCTCCTACAATGAGCAGTTCTTC.

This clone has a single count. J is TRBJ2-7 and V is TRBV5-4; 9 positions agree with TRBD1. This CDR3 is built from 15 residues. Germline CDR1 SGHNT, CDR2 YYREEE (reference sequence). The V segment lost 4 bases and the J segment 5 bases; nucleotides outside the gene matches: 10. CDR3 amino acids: CASSRPGQGGDEQYF. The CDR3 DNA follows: TGTGCCAGCAGCAGACCGGGACAGGGAGGAGACGAGCAGTACTTC.

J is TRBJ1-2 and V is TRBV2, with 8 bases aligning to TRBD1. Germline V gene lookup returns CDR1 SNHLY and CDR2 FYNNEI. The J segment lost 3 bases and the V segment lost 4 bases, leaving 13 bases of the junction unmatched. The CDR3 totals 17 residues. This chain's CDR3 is CASSGFRTGPFDYGYTF. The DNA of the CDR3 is TGTGCCAGCAGTGGATTCAGGACAGGGCCCTTTGACTATGGCTACACCTTC.

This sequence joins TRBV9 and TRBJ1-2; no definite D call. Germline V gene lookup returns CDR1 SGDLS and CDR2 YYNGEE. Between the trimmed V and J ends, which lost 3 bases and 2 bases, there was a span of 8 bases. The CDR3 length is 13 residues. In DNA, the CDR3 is TGTGCCAGCAGCGCGCTTGACAACTATGGCTACACCTTC. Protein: CASSALDNYGYTF.

CDR3 amino acids: CASSERTENSIGNTIYF. The CDR3 coding sequence is TGCGCCAGCAGTGAGAGGACGGAAAATTCAATTGGAAACACCATATATTTT. This rearrangement joins TRBV10-1 to TRBJ1-3; D not certain. The germline V gene has CDR1 WNHNN and CDR2 SYGVQD (reference sequence). The CDR3 runs 17 residues. V lost 2 bases and J 3 bases, leaving 17 bases between the germline ends.

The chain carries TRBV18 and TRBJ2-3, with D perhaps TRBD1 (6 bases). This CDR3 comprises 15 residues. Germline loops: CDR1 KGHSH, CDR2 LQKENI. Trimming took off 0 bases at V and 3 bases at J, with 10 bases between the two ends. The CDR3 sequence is CASSPPDRGTDTQYF. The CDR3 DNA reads TGTGCCAGCTCACCACCGGATAGGGGGACAGATACGCAGTATTTT.

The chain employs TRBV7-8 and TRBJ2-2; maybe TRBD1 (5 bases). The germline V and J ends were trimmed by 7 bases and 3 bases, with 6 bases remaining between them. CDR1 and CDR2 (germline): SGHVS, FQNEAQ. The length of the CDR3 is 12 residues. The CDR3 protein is CASTRDTGELFF. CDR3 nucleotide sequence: TGTGCCAGCACCAGGGACACCGGGGAGCTGTTTTTT. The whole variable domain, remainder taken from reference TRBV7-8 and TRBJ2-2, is GAGVSQSPRYKVAKRGQDVALRCDPISGHVSLFWYQQALGQGPEFLTYFQNEAQLDKSGLPSDRFFAERPEGSVSTLKIQRTQQEDSAVYLCASTRDTGELFFGEGSRLTVL.

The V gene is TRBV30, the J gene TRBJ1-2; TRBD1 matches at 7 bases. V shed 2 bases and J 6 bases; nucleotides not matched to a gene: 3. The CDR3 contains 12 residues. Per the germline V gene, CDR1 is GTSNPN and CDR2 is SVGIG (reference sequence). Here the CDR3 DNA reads TGTGCCTGGAGTATACAGGGGAATGGCTACACCTTC. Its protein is CAWSIQGNGYTF.

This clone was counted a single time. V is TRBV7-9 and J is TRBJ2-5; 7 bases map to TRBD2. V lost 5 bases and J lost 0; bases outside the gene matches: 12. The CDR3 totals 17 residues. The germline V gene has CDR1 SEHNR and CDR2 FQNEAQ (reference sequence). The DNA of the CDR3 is TGTGCCAGCAGCACGACTCGGGGGGTGACGTACCAAGAGACCCAGTACTTC. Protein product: CASSTTRGVTYQETQYF. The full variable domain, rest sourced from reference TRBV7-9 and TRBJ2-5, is DTGVSQNPRHKITKRGQNVTFRCDPISEHNRLYWYRQTLGQGPEFLTYFQNEAQLEKSRLLSDRFSAERPKGSFSTLEIQRTEQGDSAMYLCASSTTRGVTYQETQYFGPGTRLLVL.

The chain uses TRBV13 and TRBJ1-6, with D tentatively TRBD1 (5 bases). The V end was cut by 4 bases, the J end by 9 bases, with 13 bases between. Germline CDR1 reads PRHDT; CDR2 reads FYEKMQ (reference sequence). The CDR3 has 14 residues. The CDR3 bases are TGTGCCAGCAGCTCTCGTGGGGGGGGTTCACCCCTCCACTTT. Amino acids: CASSSRGGGSPLHF.

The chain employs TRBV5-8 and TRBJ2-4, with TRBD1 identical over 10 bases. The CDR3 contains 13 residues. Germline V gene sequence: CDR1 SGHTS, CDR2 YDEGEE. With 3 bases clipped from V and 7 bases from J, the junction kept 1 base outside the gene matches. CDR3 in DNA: TGTGCCAGCAGCTGGGGACAGGGGAACATTCAGTACTTC. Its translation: CASSWGQGNIQYF.

The CDR3 coding sequence is TGCGCCAGCAGCTTGGGGGCAGGCCTGGAGCAGTACTTC. Its protein is CASSLGAGLEQYF. The genes are TRBV5-1 and TRBJ2-7; D not certain. V lost 0 bases and J lost 7, with 11 bases in between. Germline CDR1 and CDR2: SGHRS and YFSETQ. The CDR3 is made up of 13 amino acids.

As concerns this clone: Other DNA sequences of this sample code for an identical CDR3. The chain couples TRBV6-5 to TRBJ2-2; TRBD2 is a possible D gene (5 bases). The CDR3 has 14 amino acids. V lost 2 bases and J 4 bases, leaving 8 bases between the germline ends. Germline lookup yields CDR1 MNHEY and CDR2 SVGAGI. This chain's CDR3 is CASSYREGTGELFF. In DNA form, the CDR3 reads TGTGCCAGCAGTTACCGTGAGGGCACCGGGGAGCTGTTTTTT.

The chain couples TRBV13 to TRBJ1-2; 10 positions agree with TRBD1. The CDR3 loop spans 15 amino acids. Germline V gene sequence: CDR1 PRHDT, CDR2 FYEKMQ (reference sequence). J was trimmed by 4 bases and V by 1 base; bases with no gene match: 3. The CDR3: CASSLETGGAYGYTF. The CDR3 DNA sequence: TGTGCCAGCAGCTTAGAGACAGGGGGCGCCTATGGCTACACCTTC.

The CDR3 coding sequence is TGCGCCAGCAGTGAGTCGGGAGGCTCCTACAATGAGCAGTTCTTC. This sequence encodes CASSESGGSYNEQFF. The gene calls are TRBV10-1 and TRBJ2-1, with a tentative D call TRBD2 (6 bases). The ends were cut back, 0 bases at V and 0 bases at J, with 6 bases in the middle. Germline-derived CDR1 and CDR2 are WNHNN and SYGVQD (reference sequence). This CDR3 contains 15 residues.